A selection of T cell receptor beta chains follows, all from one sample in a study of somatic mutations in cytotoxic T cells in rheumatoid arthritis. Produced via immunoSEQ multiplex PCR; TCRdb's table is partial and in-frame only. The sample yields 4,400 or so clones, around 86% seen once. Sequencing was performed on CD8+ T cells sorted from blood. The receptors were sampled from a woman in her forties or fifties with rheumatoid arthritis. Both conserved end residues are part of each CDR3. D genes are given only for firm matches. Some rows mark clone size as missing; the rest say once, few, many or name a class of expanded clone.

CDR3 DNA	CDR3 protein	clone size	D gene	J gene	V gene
TGTGCCAGCAGCCCCACTCCGAGGGTTCACTATGGCTACACCTTC	CASSPTPRVHYGYTF	-	-	TRBJ1-2	TRBV5-4
TGCGCCAGCAGCCGATCGACAGGGGGATTGAACACTGAAGCTTTCTTT	CASSRSTGGLNTEAFF	-	TRBD1	TRBJ1-1	TRBV4-1
TGTGCCAGCAGCAAGTTGGGCCTCTACGAGCAGTACTTC	CASSKLGLYEQYF	-	-	TRBJ2-7	TRBV11-2
TGTGCCAGCAGCCTGGTAGATTATCAGCCCCAGCATTTT	CASSLVDYQPQHF	-	-	TRBJ1-5	TRBV21-1
TGTGCCAGCAGTGAGACAGGGGATTTAGATACGCAGTATTTT	CASSETGDLDTQYF	-	TRBD1	TRBJ2-3	TRBV6-1
TGTGCCAGCGGTTATAGCGGGGGGACCTTCACAGATACGCAGTATTTT	CASGYSGGTFTDTQYF	-	TRBD2	TRBJ2-3	TRBV6-5
TGTGCCAGCAGCCTAGGTCCTTACCGCGCGATAAACTATGGCTACACCTTC	CASSLGPYRAINYGYTF	-	-	TRBJ1-2	TRBV11-2
TGCGCCAGCAGCTATGAACAGGGTCCCTACGAGCAGTACTTC	CASSYEQGPYEQYF	once	-	TRBJ2-7	TRBV5-1
TGTGCCAGCAGCTTCGTCGCTCCGGGACAGGGGGCCGGGGGCTACACCTTC	CASSFVAPGQGAGGYTF	-	TRBD1	TRBJ1-2	TRBV7-2
TGCGCCAGCAGTCTCTGGACTAGCGGGACTCAAGAGACCCAGTACTTC	CASSLWTSGTQETQYF	-	TRBD2	TRBJ2-5	TRBV5-1
TGTGCCATCAGTGAGTCTAACTATCCGACTTCGGTCAGCACAGATACGCAGTATTTT	CAISESNYPTSVSTDTQYF	-	-	TRBJ2-3	TRBV10-3
TGTGCCAGCAGTTCGGGACAGGGAAACACCGGGGAGCTGTTTTTT	CASSSGQGNTGELFF	-	TRBD1	TRBJ2-2	TRBV5-4
TGTGCCAGCAGGCTCGACAGGGGGCAGTATTTT	CASRLDRGQYF	few	TRBD1	TRBJ2-3	TRBV6-6
TGCGCCAGCAGCCAAGATTCCGGGACTAGCTTATACGAGCAGTACTTC	CASSQDSGTSLYEQYF	-	TRBD2	TRBJ2-7	TRBV4-1
TGTGCCATCAGTGAAGAACGGTCTAATGAAAAACTGTTTTTT	CAISEERSNEKLFF	-	-	TRBJ1-4	TRBV10-3
TGTGCCAGCAGTGAATATGTGAGCTCCTACGAGCAGTACTTC	CASSEYVSSYEQYF	once	-	TRBJ2-7	TRBV25-1
TGTGCCACCAGCTACCGGGACAGGGAATACAATGAGCAGTTCTTC	CATSYRDREYNEQFF	-	TRBD1	TRBJ2-1	TRBV15
TGTGCCAGCAGCTTAGACTCAGTATCTGGAAACACCATATATTTT	CASSLDSVSGNTIYF	-	-	TRBJ1-3	TRBV11-2